The 9 T cell receptor beta chains presented below share a single source sample, sequenced in a study of T cell clonality in common variable immunodeficiency. Assay: immunoSEQ multiplex PCR; the TCRdb copy retains only in-frame clones and omits some. The profile covers about 52,000 clones, none occurring a single time. The sequencing input was peripheral blood mononuclear cells. The origin of the receptors is a person aged 18-69 years in good health.

This clone was picked up many times. The read comes to an end 3 residues before the CDR3 does, leaving the germline J gene to fill in the end. The genes are TRBV18 and TRBJ2-1; D is uncertain. CDR3 length equals 14 residues. CDR1 is KGHSH and CDR2 is LQKENI in the germline V gene. With 0 bases removed from V and 7 bases from J, the gap between germline ends came to 10 bases. Incomplete CDR3 DNA: TGTGCCAGCTCACCACCGCTCCATAGTAATGAG. It encodes CASSPPLHSNE. The full-length CDR3 reads as CASSPPLHSNEQFF.

This clone was counted many times. The read ends 3 residues before the CDR3 terminus; that terminus is restored from the germline J gene. The chain uses TRBV20-1 and TRBJ2-1, with 10 bases lining up with TRBD2. With 6 bases clipped from V and 1 base from J, the junction kept 6 bases outside the gene matches. In germline, CDR1 is DFQATT, CDR2 SNEGSKA (reference sequence). This CDR3 region has 15 residues. CDR3: CSAPLAGVSYNEQFF. CDR3 DNA, as far as it was read: TGCAGTGCCCCTCTAGCGGGGGTTTCCTACAATGAG.

At least ten counts were recorded for this clone. Incomplete CDR3 DNA: TGTGCCAGCAGCGAAGGGGGCGAAGTCCTCCAGACC. Translating it yields CASSEGGEVLQT. The full-length CDR3 reads as CASSEGGEVLQTQYF. J is TRBJ2-5 and V is TRBV7-2; 7 nucleotides agree with TRBD1. The read halts 3 residues ahead of the CDR3 end, with the missing end drawn from the germline J gene. The CDR3 has 15 residues. The V and J ends lost 5 bases and 6 bases, in that order; junction bases with no gene match: 12. Germline-derived CDR1 and CDR2 are SGHTA and FQGNSA.

This clone was observed a few times. The CDR3 extends 3 residues past the end of the read, so its final part is completed from the germline J gene. The chain links TRBV7-8 to TRBJ1-3; a weak D match, TRBD1 (5 bases). CDR3 length equals 15 residues. Trimming removed 2 bases from V and 3 bases from J, with 11 bases in between. From germline, CDR1 is SGHVS and CDR2 FQNEAQ. The CDR3 sequence: CASSLTSGGGNTIYF. The CDR3 DNA, read in part, is TGTGCCAGCAGCTTAACGTCCGGGGGTGGAAACACC.

Of note for this clone: The read comes to an end 3 residues before the CDR3 does, leaving the germline J gene to fill in the end. This chain uses TRBV20-1 with TRBJ1-2; D is ambiguous. V lost 0 bases, J lost 5 bases, and 22 bases lay in between. The length of the CDR3 is 17 residues. Germline-derived CDR1 and CDR2 are DFQATT and SNEGSKA (reference sequence). CDR3 loop: CSARDVAGAPLTYGYTF. CDR3 DNA (partial): TGCAGTGCTAGAGATGTGGCGGGTGCCCCTCTAACGTATGGC.

This clone showed up many times. The read is 3 residues too short to cover the CDR3 end, so that end is filled in from the germline J gene. V and J are TRBV5-1 and TRBJ2-1, with 7 bases aligning to TRBD1. The V gene end was trimmed by 4 bases and the J gene end by 8 bases; junction bases not matched to a gene: 9. From germline, CDR1 is SGHRS and CDR2 YFSETQ. There are 14 residues in the CDR3. The covered CDR3 bases are TGCGCCAGCAGCGGAATCCTGACAGGGTATGAG. Residues: CASSGILTGYE. The full CDR3 is CASSGILTGYEQFF.

This clone was detected many times. The sequenced fragment ends 3 residues before the CDR3 boundary, so the rest is inferred from the germline J gene. The rearrangement links TRBV4-1 to TRBJ1-1, with 8 bases that match TRBD1. After removal of 0 bases from V and 7 bases from J, the junction contained 10 bases not matched to a gene. CDR1 is MGHRA, CDR2 YSYEKL, per germline. This CDR3 region has 16 residues. The CDR3 DNA, read in part, is TGCGCCAGCAGCCAAGATTATTCGGTTGGACAGGGTGAA. Translation: CASSQDYSVGQGE. The entire CDR3 sequence reads CASSQDYSVGQGEAFF.

In its sample, this clone was seen many times. The read falls 3 residues short of the CDR3 end, and the missing part is taken from the germline J gene. The rearrangement joins TRBV6-1 to TRBJ1-2; D is ambiguous. V was trimmed by 0 bases and J by 5 bases, leaving 13 bases between them. The CDR3 has 15 residues. The germline V gene encodes CDR1 MNHNS and CDR2 SASEGT. CDR3 bases read: TGTGCCAGCAGTGAAGCAGTGGCAGGAGGGTATGGC. This codes for CASSEAVAGGYG. The CDR3 as a whole reads CASSEAVAGGYGYTF.

There are many counts of this clone. The read terminates 3 residues before the CDR3 end, so the remaining end is supplied by the germline J gene. This sequence joins TRBV5-1 and TRBJ2-7; tentative D call: TRBD2 (6 bases). V was pared by 3 bases and J by 2 bases, with 21 bases between. The CDR3 has 17 amino acids. From germline, CDR1 is SGHRS and CDR2 YFSETQ. CDR3 region: CASSSSFGPGETYEQYF. The CDR3 bases that were read are TGCGCCAGCAGCTCTTCATTCGGACCGGGGGAAACCTACGAG.